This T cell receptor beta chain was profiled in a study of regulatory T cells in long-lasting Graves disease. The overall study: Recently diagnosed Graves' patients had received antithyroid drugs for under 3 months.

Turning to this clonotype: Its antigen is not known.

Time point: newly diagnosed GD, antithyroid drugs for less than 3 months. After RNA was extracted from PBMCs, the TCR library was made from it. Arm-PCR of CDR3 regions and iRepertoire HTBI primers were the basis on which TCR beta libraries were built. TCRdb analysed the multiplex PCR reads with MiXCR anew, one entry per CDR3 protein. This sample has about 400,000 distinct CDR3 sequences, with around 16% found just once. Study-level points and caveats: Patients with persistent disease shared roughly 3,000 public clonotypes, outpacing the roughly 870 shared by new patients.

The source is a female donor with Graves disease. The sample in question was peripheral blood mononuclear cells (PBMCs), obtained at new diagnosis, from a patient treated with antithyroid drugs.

The CDR3 nucleotides read TGTGCCAGCAGTGTACGCGAACTAGCGGCCGGGGAGCTGTTTTTT. Protein sequence: CASSVRELAAGELFF. J is TRBJ2-2 and V is TRBV2; 8 nucleotides align to TRBD2. The CDR3 runs to 15 residues. V was clipped by 4 bases and J by 6 bases; unmatched bases: 7. The germline gives CDR1 SNHLY, CDR2 FYNNEI.